A selection of T cell receptor beta chains follows, all from one sample in a study of shared clonotypes between healthy human individuals. Assay: immunoSEQ multiplex PCR; the TCRdb copy retains only in-frame clones and omits some. The sample has 600,000 or so clones, about 95% seen once; the top ten hold 0.095% to 0.14%. Sequences were obtained from naive CD8+ T cells sorted from blood. Receptors were obtained from a woman aged 25-40 years in good health. Both conserved end residues are part of each CDR3. The order of the fields is CDR3 length, clone size, V gene, D gene, J gene, CDR3 DNA, CDR3 protein. A D gene is named only where the DNA matches it firmly. Clone size is shown for a subset of rows, as once, few, many or a class of expanded clone.

length: 14; size: once; V: TRBV19; D: TRBD1; J: TRBJ2-7; DNA: TGTGCCAGTAGCGATAAAGACAGGGGGTACGAGCAGTACTTC; CDR3: CASSDKDRGYEQYF
length: 12; size: -; V: TRBV7-8; D: -; J: TRBJ2-7; DNA: TGTGCCAGCAGCTTGGGTTCCTACGAGCAGTACTTC; CDR3: CASSLGSYEQYF
length: 13; size: -; V: TRBV6-6; D: -; J: TRBJ2-7; DNA: TGTGCCAGCAGTCCCGGGCAATCCTACGAGCAGTACTTC; CDR3: CASSPGQSYEQYF
length: 14; size: once; V: TRBV28; D: -; J: TRBJ2-7; DNA: TGTGCCAGCAGTTTCGGACGGCCCAGCTACGAGCAGTACTTC; CDR3: CASSFGRPSYEQYF
length: 16; size: -; V: TRBV5-1; D: -; J: TRBJ2-7; DNA: TGCGCCAGTAGCCCCATAGGAGCTGTGGGCTCCTACGAGCAGTACTTC; CDR3: CASSPIGAVGSYEQYF
length: 15; size: once; V: TRBV4-2; D: TRBD1; J: TRBJ2-7; DNA: TGTGCCAGCAGCCAGGAAGGGACAGGGTACTACGAGCAGTACTTC; CDR3: CASSQEGTGYYEQYF
length: 15; size: -; V: TRBV5-5; D: -; J: TRBJ1-5; DNA: TGTGCCAGCAGCTTAGAACAGGGTACGGAACAGCCCCAGCATTTT; CDR3: CASSLEQGTEQPQHF
length: 14; size: -; V: TRBV4-1; D: -; J: TRBJ2-2; DNA: TGCGCCAGCAGCCTATCAAGGGGCACCGGGGAGCTGTTTTTT; CDR3: CASSLSRGTGELFF
length: 16; size: once; V: TRBV7-8; D: TRBD1; J: TRBJ2-3; DNA: TGTGCCAGCAGCTTAGGAGTAGGGGGCGACACAGATACGCAGTATTTT; CDR3: CASSLGVGGDTDTQYF
length: 15; size: few; V: TRBV2; D: -; J: TRBJ1-5; DNA: TGTGCCAGCAGTGAATTGGATGGACTCCATCAGCCCCAGCATTTT; CDR3: CASSELDGLHQPQHF
length: 14; size: -; V: TRBV7-6; D: -; J: TRBJ2-5; DNA: TGTGCCAGCAGCTTACGGGCCCCCTCTGAGACCCAGTACTTC; CDR3: CASSLRAPSETQYF
length: 13; size: -; V: TRBV5-6; D: -; J: TRBJ2-1; DNA: TGTGCCAGCAGCTTTGGACTCATAAATGAGCAGTTCTTC; CDR3: CASSFGLINEQFF
length: 15; size: -; V: TRBV7-8; D: -; J: TRBJ2-4; DNA: TGTGCCAGCAGCCCGACAGGGAGGGCGAAAAACATTCAGTACTTC; CDR3: CASSPTGRAKNIQYF
length: 16; size: -; V: TRBV27; D: -; J: TRBJ2-1; DNA: TGTGCCAGCAGTTCCCCGTCAAGGGGTATGGGCTATGAGCAGTTCTTC; CDR3: CASSSPSRGMGYEQFF
length: 14; size: -; V: TRBV27; D: -; J: TRBJ1-1; DNA: TGTGCCAGCAGTCAGCATTCGGGCAGCACTGAAGCTTTCTTT; CDR3: CASSQHSGSTEAFF
length: 12; size: -; V: TRBV27; D: -; J: TRBJ2-1; DNA: TGTGCCAGCAGTTTAGGGTACAATGAGCAGTTCTTC; CDR3: CASSLGYNEQFF
length: 16; size: -; V: TRBV11-2; D: -; J: TRBJ2-7; DNA: TGTGCCAGCAGCCACACTAGGAGGGGGAGCTCCTACGAGCAGTACTTC; CDR3: CASSHTRRGSSYEQYF
length: 11; size: -; V: TRBV27; D: -; J: TRBJ2-1; DNA: TGTGCCACCATGGAATACAATGAGCAGTTCTTC; CDR3: CATMEYNEQFF
length: 14; size: -; V: TRBV9; D: -; J: TRBJ2-1; DNA: TGTGCCAGCAGCGTAGATCACCTGAACAATGAGCAGTTCTTC; CDR3: CASSVDHLNNEQFF
length: 17; size: -; V: TRBV27; D: TRBD2; J: TRBJ2-1; DNA: TGTGCCAGCAGCTCCCGACTAGCGGGAGATTCCTACAATGAGCAGTTCTTC; CDR3: CASSSRLAGDSYNEQFF
length: 11; size: -; V: TRBV6-5; D: -; J: TRBJ2-2; DNA: TGTGCCAGCACGGAGGGCGGGGAGCTGTTTTTT; CDR3: CASTEGGELFF
length: 12; size: -; V: TRBV2; D: -; J: TRBJ2-7; DNA: TGTGCCAGCAGTGAAGCGGCGTACGAGCAGTACTTC; CDR3: CASSEAAYEQYF
length: 15; size: -; V: TRBV27; D: -; J: TRBJ2-7; DNA: TGTGCCAGCAGTTTGCCGGGACAACCAACCTACGAGCAGTACTTC; CDR3: CASSLPGQPTYEQYF
length: 12; size: -; V: TRBV19; D: -; J: TRBJ2-7; DNA: TGTGCCAGCCGCGGACAGCAGTACGAGCAGTACTTC; CDR3: CASRGQQYEQYF
length: 15; size: -; V: TRBV5-6; D: -; J: TRBJ1-3; DNA: TGTGCCAGCAGCTTGCTTTATAGCTCTGGAAACACCATATATTTT; CDR3: CASSLLYSSGNTIYF
length: 17; size: -; V: TRBV28; D: -; J: TRBJ1-1; DNA: TGTGCCAGCAGTTTCCTCCGGGGGGCTGAAATGAACACTGAAGCTTTCTTT; CDR3: CASSFLRGAEMNTEAFF
length: 16; size: -; V: TRBV6-5; D: TRBD2; J: TRBJ2-7; DNA: TGTGCCAGCAGTTCTCGACTAGCGGGAGGAGATTACGAGCAGTACTTC; CDR3: CASSSRLAGGDYEQYF
length: 14; size: -; V: TRBV25-1; D: -; J: TRBJ2-2; DNA: TGTGCCAGCAGTGACAGAGATAACACCGGGGAGCTGTTTTTT; CDR3: CASSDRDNTGELFF
length: 13; size: -; V: TRBV28; D: -; J: TRBJ1-2; DNA: TGTGCCAGCAGTCCCCTCGGAGACTATGGCTACACCTTC; CDR3: CASSPLGDYGYTF
length: 13; size: -; V: TRBV9; D: -; J: TRBJ2-5; DNA: TGTGCCAGCAGCCCAGGGACCCAAGAGACCCAGTACTTC; CDR3: CASSPGTQETQYF
length: 15; size: -; V: TRBV19; D: TRBD1; J: TRBJ2-7; DNA: TGTGCCAGTAGTCCCCGGACAGGACCCTCCTACGAGCAGTACTTC; CDR3: CASSPRTGPSYEQYF
length: 13; size: -; V: TRBV5-4; D: -; J: TRBJ2-5; DNA: TGTGCCAGCAGCTCTTACAGGGAAGAGACCCAGTACTTC; CDR3: CASSSYREETQYF
length: 15; size: -; V: TRBV2; D: -; J: TRBJ2-5; DNA: TGTGCCAGCAGTCTTACAGGGCTCCTAGGAGAGACCCAGTACTTC; CDR3: CASSLTGLLGETQYF
length: 14; size: -; V: TRBV5-5; D: -; J: TRBJ1-1; DNA: TGTGCCAGCAGCCTGAATAGGGTGTCACTCGAAGCTTTCTTT; CDR3: CASSLNRVSLEAFF
length: 14; size: -; V: TRBV4-1; D: TRBD1; J: TRBJ2-2; DNA: TGCGCCAGCAGCCAATACGGGACAGTCGGGGAGCTGTTTTTT; CDR3: CASSQYGTVGELFF
length: 12; size: few; V: TRBV7-9; D: TRBD1; J: TRBJ2-7; DNA: TGTGCCAGCACCGAAGGGGGCTCCGTGCAGTACTTC; CDR3: CASTEGGSVQYF
length: 14; size: once; V: TRBV4-1; D: -; J: TRBJ2-1; DNA: TGCGCCAGCAGCCCCAGCGGCCCCTACAATGAGCAGTTCTTC; CDR3: CASSPSGPYNEQFF
length: 15; size: -; V: TRBV5-8; D: TRBD2; J: TRBJ2-3; DNA: TGTGCCAGCAGCCAGACTAGCGGGAGGATGGATACGCAGTATTTT; CDR3: CASSQTSGRMDTQYF
length: 15; size: -; V: TRBV9; D: -; J: TRBJ1-4; DNA: TGTGCCAGCAGCGTAGAGGGGTCAACTAATGAAAAACTGTTTTTT; CDR3: CASSVEGSTNEKLFF